This T cell receptor beta chain was captured by sequencing in a study of yellow fever vaccine responses in identical twins. MiXCR, run by TCRdb on the RT-PCR reads, gives a single entry per CDR3 protein. The sample has more than 30,000 distinct CDR3 sequences, about 63% seen once. V was pared by 5 bases and J by 4 bases, with 7 bases of the junction left unmatched. CDR3 length: 15 amino acids. The germline CDR1 and CDR2 sequences are MDHEN and SYDVKM. This TCR was sampled from a young woman who received the yellow fever vaccine. The gene calls are TRBV28 and TRBJ2-3, with TRBD1 identical over 9 bases. The sequences come from T cells from blood (PBMCs), unsorted or a sorted subset (not recorded which), collected before or after yellow fever vaccination (not recorded which). In DNA form, the CDR3 reads TGTGCCAGCAGTATCTCCGGGACAGGGCCAGATACGCAGTATTTT. Translation gives CASSISGTGPDTQYF.